This section outlines one T cell receptor beta chain sequence together with its context. As yet, its antigen is unknown. This sample was included in a study of cytomegalovirus exposure and HLA in healthy donors. On the study more broadly: Genetic ancestry analysis placed approximately 79% of the roughly 400 donors that were genotyped in the Caucasian-associated cluster.

A multiplex PCR was run with 60 Vbeta primers and 13 Jbeta primers. Repertoires were generated with immunoSEQ multiplex PCR, while TCRdb's copy carries only in-frame clones and drops some. The table includes tens of thousands of clones, about 73% detected once. Overall study findings and caveats: With high specificity and sensitivity, the classifier reportedly diagnosed cytomegalovirus status.

V lost 6 bases, J lost 2 bases, and 19 bases lay in between. Germline V gives CDR1 SGHNT, CDR2 YYREEE (reference sequence). The CDR3 loop spans 16 amino acids. This TCR came from a woman aged 40 to 50 in good health and CMV-seropositive. Sequenced material: PBMCs. J is TRBJ2-3 and V is TRBV5-4, with a tentative D call TRBD2 (5 bases). The chain's CDR3 is CASNHWISGNTDTQYF. Here the CDR3 DNA reads TGTGCCAGCAACCATTGGATCAGCGGAAACACAGATACGCAGTATTTT.